Each of the 5 T cell receptor beta chains below was sequenced from the same sample in a study of OX40 agonist ivuxolimab in advanced cancers. Here immunoSEQ multiplex PCR was the method, and the copy in TCRdb shows in-frame clones only, minus some. The table includes roughly 77,000 clones, over 70% detected once. Sequencing used CD4+ or CD8+ T cells sorted from blood, obtained in a trial of the OX40 agonist ivuxolimab. The receptors stem from an adult with an advanced solid tumor such as melanoma, head and neck, liver or kidney cancer.

The rearrangement joins TRBV9 to TRBJ2-7; 8 bases are a match to TRBD1. CDR3 length: 14 amino acids. The V segment lost 4 bases and the J segment 5 bases; nucleotides outside the gene matches: 8. Germline-derived CDR1 and CDR2 are SGDLS and YYNGEE. Here the CDR3 DNA reads TGTGCCAGCAGCCTATCGGACAGGGCCCACGAGCAGTACTTC. Amino acids: CASSLSDRAHEQYF.

The J gene is TRBJ2-7, the V gene TRBV6-1, with D tentatively TRBD2 (5 bases). The CDR3 consists of 12 residues. Germline V gene sequence: CDR1 MNHNS, CDR2 SASEGT. The ends were cut back, 6 bases at V and 3 bases at J, with 9 bases in the middle. The CDR3 spells CASSLDYYEQYF. In DNA, the CDR3 is TGTGCCAGCAGCCTCGACTACTACGAGCAGTACTTC.

This clone was detected a few times. The genes are TRBV6-1 and TRBJ1-1, with D possibly TRBD1 on 5 matching bases. V lost 7 bases and J 5 bases, leaving 14 bases between the germline ends. The CDR3 loop spans 13 amino acids. Germline V gene data show CDR1 as MNHNS and CDR2 as SASEGT. The CDR3 sequence: CASNKDSRTEAFF. In nucleotides, the CDR3 is TGTGCCAGCAACAAAGACAGCAGGACTGAAGCTTTCTTT.

V usage is TRBV6-1 and J usage is TRBJ1-5, with 8 bases fitting TRBD1. The CDR3 is 13 amino acids. With 6 bases clipped from V and 7 bases from J, the junction kept 5 bases outside the gene matches. Germline CDR1 reads MNHNS; CDR2 reads SASEGT. DNA for the CDR3: TGTGCCAGCAGCCACAGGGGGAACCAGCCCCAGCATTTT. Its protein is CASSHRGNQPQHF.

Concerning this clone itself: The sample contains more than one DNA sequence encoding this CDR3. This chain joins TRBV11-3 and TRBJ2-3; no firm D call. V lost 3 bases and J 0 bases, leaving 7 bases between the germline ends. Germline V gene lookup returns CDR1 SGHNT and CDR2 YENEEA. The CDR3 runs 14 residues. The CDR3 protein is CASSFSGSTDTQYF. The CDR3 DNA follows: TGTGCCAGCAGCTTTAGTGGTAGCACAGATACGCAGTATTTT.